A single TCR beta chain is shown here with its context. No antigen is known for it. This entry is derived from a study of T cell responses to AZD1222 COVID-19 vaccine. Overall study findings and caveats: The repertoires were collected only after the peak T cell response.

The CDR3 contains 13 residues. With 4 bases removed from V and 5 bases from J, the gap between germline ends came to 10 bases. CDR1 is SGHKS and CDR2 is YYEKEE in the germline V gene (reference sequence). Method: immunoSEQ multiplex PCR; TCRdb's copy keeps in-frame clones and lacks some. The data contain roughly 120,000 clones, roughly 91% of them singletons. The sample in question was peripheral blood, obtained 28 days after the second AZD1222 dose. This clonotype was obtained from an adult who received the AZD1222 COVID-19 vaccine. The chain is built from TRBV5-5 and TRBJ2-1; tentative D call: TRBD1 (6 bases). CDR3 amino acids: CASSPGHHNEQFF. DNA for the CDR3: TGTGCCAGCAGCCCGGGACACCACAATGAGCAGTTCTTC.